Below are 5 T cell receptor beta chains sequenced from a single sample in a study of T cell responses to AZD1222 COVID-19 vaccine. Produced via immunoSEQ multiplex PCR; TCRdb's table is partial and in-frame only. Seen here are around 81,000 clones, nearly 85% observed once, and the top ten hold 2.5% to 3%. The material was peripheral blood, obtained on day 0 of AZD1222 vaccination. Receptor source: an adult in good health.

As for this clone: Mismatch with germline at one junction end may stem from a read error. The gene calls are TRBV6-5 and TRBJ2-3, with TRBD2 identical over 8 bases. In germline, CDR1 is MNHEY, CDR2 SVGAGI. The CDR3 is 14 amino acids. The CDR3 DNA reads as TGTGCCAGCAGGGCGGGGGGTCGCACCGATACGCAGTATTTT. Translating gives CASRAGGRTDTQYF.

The genes are TRBV30 and TRBJ1-4; D not resolved. Germline V gives CDR1 GTSNPN, CDR2 SVGIG (reference sequence). The CDR3 loop spans 12 amino acids. V dropped 8 bases and J dropped 11 bases, with 18 bases sitting between them. CDR3: CAGGGRAGKLFF. CDR3 nucleotide sequence: TGTGCCGGAGGAGGTAGGGCTGGGAAACTGTTTTTT.

The V gene is TRBV7-2, the J gene TRBJ1-2; no clear D. The length of the CDR3 is 13 residues. CDR1 and CDR2 from the germline V gene are SGHTA and FQGNSA. Trimming cost V 6 bases and J 1 base, with 9 bases left between them. CDR3 in DNA: TGTGCCAGCAGGCCCACCTTTAACTATGGCTACACCTTC. This translates into CASRPTFNYGYTF.

This clone showed up just a few times. The chain uses TRBV18 and TRBJ1-1; D remains ambiguous. The V and J ends lost 6 bases and 5 bases respectively, with 7 bases between them. The CDR3 has 11 amino acids. CDR1 and CDR2 (germline): KGHSH, LQKENI. The CDR3 nucleotides read TGTGCCAGCTCCTATAAGACTGAAGCTTTCTTT. This translates into CASSYKTEAFF.

This sequence joins TRBV5-6 and TRBJ1-3; maybe TRBD1 (5 bases). This CDR3 is 15 amino acids long. The germline V gene has CDR1 SGHDT and CDR2 YYEEEE. Trimming took off 1 base at V and 4 bases at J, with 12 bases between the two ends. CDR3 bases: TGTGCCAGCAGCTTGTCTTTCAGGGAGGGAAACACCATATATTTT. As protein: CASSLSFREGNTIYF.